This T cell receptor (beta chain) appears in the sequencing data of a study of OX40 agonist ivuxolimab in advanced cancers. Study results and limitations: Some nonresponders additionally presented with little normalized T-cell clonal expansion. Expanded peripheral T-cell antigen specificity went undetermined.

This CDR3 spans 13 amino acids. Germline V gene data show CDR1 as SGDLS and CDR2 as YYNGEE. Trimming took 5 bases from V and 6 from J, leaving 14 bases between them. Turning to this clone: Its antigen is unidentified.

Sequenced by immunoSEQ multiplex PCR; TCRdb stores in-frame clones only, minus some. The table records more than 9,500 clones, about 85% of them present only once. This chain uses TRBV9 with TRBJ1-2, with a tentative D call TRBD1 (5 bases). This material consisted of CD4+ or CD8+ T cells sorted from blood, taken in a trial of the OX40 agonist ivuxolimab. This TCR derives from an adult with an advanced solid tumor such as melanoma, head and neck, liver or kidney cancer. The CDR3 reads CASRAGQENGYTF. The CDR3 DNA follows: TGTGCCAGCAGGGCAGGACAAGAGAATGGCTACACCTTC.